The T cell receptor beta chain described here comes from a study of early T cells in non-severe SARS-CoV-2 infection. This clonotype was counted a few times. Attachment of unique molecular identifiers was made to individual cDNA molecules. TCRdb recomputed calls from the 5' RACE reads with MiXCR, one row per CDR3 protein. The table records tens of thousands of distinct CDR3 sequences, around 10% of them present only once. Per germline, CDR1 GTSNPN and CDR2 SVGIG (reference sequence). The CDR3 contains 12 residues. Trimming cost V 6 bases and J 7 bases, with 13 bases left between them. The chain couples TRBV30 to TRBJ1-5; D might be TRBD1 (5 bases). The TCR comes from an adult who was a healthcare worker with PCR-confirmed SARS-CoV-2 infection or an uninfected control (not recorded which). The sequenced sample was whole blood, obtained at baseline. CDR3 sequence (DNA): TGTGCCTGCCGGGACCAGGGACAGCCCCAGCATTTT. The encoded protein is CACRDQGQPQHF.